The source of this T cell receptor (beta chain) is a study of T cell responses to AZD1222 COVID-19 vaccine listed by TCRdb under 2021. Background on the whole study: AZD1222 recipients whose second dose came at about 4 weeks and those whose second dose came at about 12 weeks were combined into one group, since spike-specific TCR depth and breadth did not differ between the two schedules. TCR sequencing was performed for roughly 250 trial participants, of whom some 200 were given two doses of AZD1222 and around 26 were given two doses of MenACWY control vaccine. Trial participants were enrolled by age into subgroups of 18-55, 56-69 and 70-plus years, and around 150, 28 and 57 TCR-sequenced participants, respectively, were included in these subgroups.

The intended sense of this specimen's time point label: baseline before first vaccination. Vaccinee samples came from UK trials COV001 and COV002, including a single-blind randomized controlled phase 2/3 trial of AZD1222 (ChAdOx1 nCoV-19) in healthy adults. Trial participant PBMC samples were collected at day 0 and day 28 after the second dose for TCRbeta chain sequencing. Overall study results and their limits: Epitopes outside the regions mutated in the B.1.351 and B.1.1.7 variants were reportedly recognized by nearly half of the unique spike-specific TCRs. Vaccine-associated CD4 TCRs spanned the whole spike protein, with dominant responses in regions 160-218 and 743-854. Conclusions about previously exposed vaccinees are limited because only six or seven AZD1222 recipients were SARS-CoV-2 seropositive at baseline. In the small 56-69-year group, the increase in depth fell short of significance, most likely because of low power. Most participants were white British and females outnumbered males, and the authors suggested that clonal diversity may have been underestimated. No day 14 peak-response samples were available, so repertoires were characterized only after the peak T cell response. After two AZD1222 doses, spike-specific TCR breadth and depth were significantly higher than at day 0 and than in MenACWY recipients.

The CDR3 regions of human TCRbeta chains were analyzed by immunosequencing. For the original study's pipeline: Repertoire TCRs were checked for matches against a reference library of SARS-CoV-2-specific TCRs that had been generated using the MIRA antigen-specificity platform. Breadth was defined as the fraction of unique TCRs that were SARS-CoV-2-associated, and depth was defined as the fraction of total T cells that were SARS-CoV-2-associated. Using the MIRA data, each spike-specific TCR was mapped to the spike region that the TCR reacts to and placed in a CD4 or CD8 class. Log10-transformed breadth and depth values were compared by one-way ANOVA with Sidak's multiple comparisons tests. Imported from immuneACCESS, the table was reduced by TCRdb to in-frame sequences with V and J called. These copies leave out some clones; in studies compared against another copy, an unresolved V gene accounts for under half, and the cause of the remainder is not known. The V and J calls and the clone size are those of that table, but D and trimming were determined from the DNA. For this sample the table gives around 100,000 clones, of which around 90% were detected only once. The ten largest account for approximately 8.7% of the sample.

On this clone itself: Its antigen is unknown. No much larger clone exists at a distance of one base, and base qualities are not known.

Here the sequenced sample was peripheral blood, taken on day 0 of AZD1222 vaccination. The TCR originated in an adult in good health.

The CDR3 region reads CASSLGRANYGYTF. Here is the DNA: TGTGCCAGCAGCTTAGGCAGGGCCAACTATGGCTACACCTTC. The chain joins TRBV7-2 to TRBJ1-2, with a tentative D gene TRBD1 over 5 matching bases. Its CDR3 holds 14 amino acids, cysteine through phenylalanine. Only the CDR3 part of the read is kept: 42 bases, read in frame from the first base. The germline V gene specifies SGHTA as CDR1 and FQGNSA as CDR2. The germline ends are 8 bases apart after V is trimmed by 1 base and J by 2 bases.